This T cell receptor beta chain originates from a study of CD8 T cells in ankylosing spondylitis. In TCRdb, the 5' RACE reads were re-called with MiXCR into one record per CDR3 protein. In the table there are about 160,000 distinct CDR3 sequences, approximately 20% of which are singletons. In regard to this clonotype: The antigen is not known.

Points from the study as a whole: A subset of motif variants has previously been described in the synovial fluid and blood of reactive arthritis. A TCR beta motif made of eight highly homologous variants seemed typical of ankylosing spondylitis blood. Peripheral blood samples showed relatively rare disease-linked clones, and these clones were CD8+. Reportedly, disease-linked clones are significantly enriched in ankylosing spondylitis patients' matched synovial fluid.

Material: blood, either unsorted or a sorted T cell fraction (not recorded which). This sequence originates from a male donor with ankylosing spondylitis or in good health (not recorded which).

CDR3 bases: TGTGCCAGCAGTTACCACGAGCAGGGCATGTTGCGGTTTGGGGCTTTCTTT. This translates into CASSYHEQGMLRFGAFF. J is TRBJ1-1 and V is TRBV6-5, with D possibly being TRBD1 (5 bases). The CDR3 covers 17 residues. With 2 bases removed from V and 11 bases from J, the gap between germline ends came to 27 bases. CDR1 is MNHEY, CDR2 SVGAGI, per germline.